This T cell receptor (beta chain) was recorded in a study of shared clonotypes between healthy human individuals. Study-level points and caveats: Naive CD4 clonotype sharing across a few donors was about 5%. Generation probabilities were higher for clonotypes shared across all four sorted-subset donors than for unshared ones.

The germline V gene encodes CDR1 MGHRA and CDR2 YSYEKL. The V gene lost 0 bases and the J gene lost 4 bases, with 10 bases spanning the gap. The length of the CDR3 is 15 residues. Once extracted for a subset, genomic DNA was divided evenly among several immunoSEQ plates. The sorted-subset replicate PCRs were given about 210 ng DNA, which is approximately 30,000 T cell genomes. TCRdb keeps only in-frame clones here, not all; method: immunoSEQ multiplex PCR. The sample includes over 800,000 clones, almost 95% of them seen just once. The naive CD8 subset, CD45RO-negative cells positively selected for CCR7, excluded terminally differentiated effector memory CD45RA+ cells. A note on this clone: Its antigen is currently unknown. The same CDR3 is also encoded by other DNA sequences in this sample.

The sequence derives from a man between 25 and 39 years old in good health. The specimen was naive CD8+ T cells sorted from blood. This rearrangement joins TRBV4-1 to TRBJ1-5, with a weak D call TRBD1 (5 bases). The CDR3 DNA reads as TGCGCCAGCAGCCAAGACCAGGGTAGTAATCAGCCCCAGCATTTT. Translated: CASSQDQGSNQPQHF.